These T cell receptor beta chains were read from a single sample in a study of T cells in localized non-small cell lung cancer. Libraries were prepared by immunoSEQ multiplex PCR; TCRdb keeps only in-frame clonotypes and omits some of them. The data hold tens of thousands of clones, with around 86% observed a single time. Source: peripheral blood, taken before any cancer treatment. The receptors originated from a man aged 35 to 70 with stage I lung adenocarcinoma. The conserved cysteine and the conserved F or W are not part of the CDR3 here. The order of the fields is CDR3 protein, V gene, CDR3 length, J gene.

CDR3aa: ATRGEGANQPQH; v_gene: TRBV19; len: 12; j_gene: TRBJ1-5
CDR3aa: ASSATGFGSGNTIY; v_gene: TRBV27; len: 14; j_gene: TRBJ1-3
CDR3aa: ASSLSWTGLYNEQF; v_gene: TRBV4-3; len: 14; j_gene: TRBJ2-1
CDR3aa: ASSWTGSSYNEQF; v_gene: TRBV7-9; len: 13; j_gene: TRBJ2-1
CDR3aa: ASRKVKLQRDTEAF; v_gene: TRBV28; len: 14; j_gene: TRBJ1-1
CDR3aa: ASSQAVVSGNTIY; v_gene: TRBV4-3; len: 13; j_gene: TRBJ1-3
CDR3aa: ASSQDRTSGSTDTQY; v_gene: TRBV4-3; len: 15; j_gene: TRBJ2-3
CDR3aa: ASSQVSGNTGELF; v_gene: TRBV4-2; len: 13; j_gene: TRBJ2-2
CDR3aa: ASSRSSGSREQY; v_gene: TRBV7-2; len: 12; j_gene: TRBJ2-7
CDR3aa: ASSQAWGTEAF; v_gene: TRBV4-1; len: 11; j_gene: TRBJ1-1
CDR3aa: ASRVAQETQY; v_gene: TRBV28; len: 10; j_gene: TRBJ2-5
CDR3aa: ASSSLGPPYEQY; v_gene: TRBV28; len: 12; j_gene: TRBJ2-7
CDR3aa: ASSLGWGSGELF; v_gene: TRBV7-8; len: 12; j_gene: TRBJ2-2
CDR3aa: SASSRGEQY; v_gene: TRBV20-1; len: 9; j_gene: TRBJ2-7
CDR3aa: AISELMNTEAF; v_gene: TRBV10-3; len: 11; j_gene: TRBJ1-1
CDR3aa: ASSPRRLAGVYEQY; v_gene: TRBV7-6; len: 14; j_gene: TRBJ2-7
CDR3aa: ASSMGQYTGELF; v_gene: TRBV19; len: 12; j_gene: TRBJ2-2
CDR3aa: ASSQETGNEKLF; v_gene: TRBV4-2; len: 12; j_gene: TRBJ1-4
CDR3aa: AWSVTEGGQGYT; v_gene: TRBV30; len: 12; j_gene: TRBJ1-2
CDR3aa: ASSVGGESNQPQH; v_gene: TRBV9; len: 13; j_gene: TRBJ1-5
CDR3aa: ASSHPDRGVEQF; v_gene: TRBV14; len: 12; j_gene: TRBJ2-1
CDR3aa: ASSYIRESGYT; v_gene: TRBV6-5; len: 11; j_gene: TRBJ1-2
CDR3aa: ASSSGTGSGNTIY; v_gene: TRBV5-6; len: 13; j_gene: TRBJ1-3
CDR3aa: ASSLDSESTEAF; v_gene: TRBV11-3; len: 12; j_gene: TRBJ1-1
CDR3aa: ASSLHQLAGVLTDTQY; v_gene: TRBV5-1; len: 16; j_gene: TRBJ2-3
CDR3aa: ASSVGGQGGEAF; v_gene: TRBV5-1; len: 12; j_gene: TRBJ1-1
CDR3aa: ASSPPFISEAF; v_gene: TRBV5-6; len: 11; j_gene: TRBJ1-1
CDR3aa: ASSQDNRHGRDTEAF; v_gene: TRBV4-3; len: 15; j_gene: TRBJ1-1
CDR3aa: ASSVGEGAFEKLF; v_gene: TRBV9; len: 13; j_gene: TRBJ1-4
CDR3aa: ASSLVAGMDTEAF; v_gene: TRBV5-1; len: 13; j_gene: TRBJ1-1
CDR3aa: ASSTSADTEAF; v_gene: TRBV7-9; len: 11; j_gene: TRBJ1-1
CDR3aa: ASSLATIPTDTQY; v_gene: TRBV5-5; len: 13; j_gene: TRBJ2-3
CDR3aa: ASSRSSRYHEQY; v_gene: TRBV19; len: 12; j_gene: TRBJ2-7
CDR3aa: ATSVERQLGYGYT; v_gene: TRBV15; len: 13; j_gene: TRBJ1-2
CDR3aa: ASSLTPDGATTEAF; v_gene: TRBV27; len: 14; j_gene: TRBJ1-1
CDR3aa: ASSLRGSPNYGYT; v_gene: TRBV28; len: 13; j_gene: TRBJ1-2
CDR3aa: ASRGGTSEQF; v_gene: TRBV11-3; len: 10; j_gene: TRBJ2-1
CDR3aa: ASSWTPRPHTEAF; v_gene: TRBV7-8; len: 13; j_gene: TRBJ1-1
CDR3aa: ASSVSRHNEQF; v_gene: TRBV2; len: 11; j_gene: TRBJ2-1
CDR3aa: ASSLRSEFSYEQY; v_gene: TRBV7-2; len: 13; j_gene: TRBJ2-7
CDR3aa: ASSLAPSRTADNEQF; v_gene: TRBV7-3; len: 15; j_gene: TRBJ2-1
CDR3aa: ASSLTVPRRDTQY; v_gene: TRBV27; len: 13; j_gene: TRBJ2-3
CDR3aa: ASKLESNTEAF; v_gene: TRBV28; len: 11; j_gene: TRBJ1-1
CDR3aa: ASSLSGRSYNEQF; v_gene: TRBV27; len: 13; j_gene: TRBJ2-1
CDR3aa: ASSQDLTSGGDREQF; v_gene: TRBV4-3; len: 15; j_gene: TRBJ2-1
CDR3aa: ASSPQGSTEAF; v_gene: TRBV7-3; len: 11; j_gene: TRBJ1-1
CDR3aa: ASSPRLAGGPIYNEQF; v_gene: TRBV27; len: 16; j_gene: TRBJ2-1
CDR3aa: ASSLAGGGGTDTQY; v_gene: TRBV7-2; len: 14; j_gene: TRBJ2-3
CDR3aa: ASSSSGTAPYEQY; v_gene: TRBV7-2; len: 13; j_gene: TRBJ2-7
CDR3aa: ASSLSKGAEF; v_gene: TRBV27; len: 10; j_gene: TRBJ2-1
CDR3aa: SVERTSGITDTQY; v_gene: TRBV29-1; len: 13; j_gene: TRBJ2-3
CDR3aa: ASSSGSGDTQY; v_gene: TRBV6-6; len: 11; j_gene: TRBJ2-3
CDR3aa: ASSQDVTGDIQY; v_gene: TRBV4-2; len: 12; j_gene: TRBJ2-4
CDR3aa: ASSLEGTSGRFNNEQF; v_gene: TRBV7-2; len: 16; j_gene: TRBJ2-1
CDR3aa: ASSLESGARGSEQF; v_gene: TRBV11-2; len: 14; j_gene: TRBJ2-1
CDR3aa: ASSPQNPGISYEQY; v_gene: TRBV11-2; len: 14; j_gene: TRBJ2-7